This entry describes one T cell receptor beta chain. It has no known antigen specificity. No base quality information exists; no much larger clone differs at one position. At the junction V is shortened by 7 bases and J by 9 bases; bases outside the gene matches: 6. CDR1 and CDR2, per the germline V gene, are SQVTM and ANQGSEA. Reading from cysteine to phenylalanine, the CDR3 counts 11 amino acids. Of the read, only the CDR3 DNA is kept; its 33 bases are in frame from base 1. These data belong to a study of response to subunit inactivated influenza vaccine (dated by TCRdb to the late 2010s). About the study as a whole: To follow how T cells responded to a trivalent subunit inactivated influenza vaccine, the researchers relied on deep quantitative profiling of the T cell receptor repertoire.

Broad study findings and their caveats: It was suggested by the authors that each seasonal influenza vaccination may recruit only a limited number of new T cells.

Library preparation was by RT-PCR. TCRdb lists the instrument as Illumina HiSeq 2500. The raw public data were reprocessed by TCRdb itself: fastp quality trimming at Q25, MiXCR clonotype calling, in-frame beta chains only. Every distinct CDR3 protein forms one entry, paired with its most common genes and DNA. The sample table contains 800,000 or so distinct CDR3 sequences; only one count was recorded for approximately 22% of them. Roughly a tenth of the sample lies in the top ten. The clonotype originates from a man between 45 and 60 years old who received an inactivated influenza vaccine. Donor details come from another sample of the same person, matched by shared clones. The V and J genes are TRBV29-1 and TRBJ2-1, and TRBD2 matches 7 of the central bases. The specimen was PBMCs from blood, collected about 5 days after vaccination. The DNA is as follows: TGCAGCGCTGTTTCTAGCGGTGAGCAGTTCTTC. Its amino acids are CSAVSSGEQFF.